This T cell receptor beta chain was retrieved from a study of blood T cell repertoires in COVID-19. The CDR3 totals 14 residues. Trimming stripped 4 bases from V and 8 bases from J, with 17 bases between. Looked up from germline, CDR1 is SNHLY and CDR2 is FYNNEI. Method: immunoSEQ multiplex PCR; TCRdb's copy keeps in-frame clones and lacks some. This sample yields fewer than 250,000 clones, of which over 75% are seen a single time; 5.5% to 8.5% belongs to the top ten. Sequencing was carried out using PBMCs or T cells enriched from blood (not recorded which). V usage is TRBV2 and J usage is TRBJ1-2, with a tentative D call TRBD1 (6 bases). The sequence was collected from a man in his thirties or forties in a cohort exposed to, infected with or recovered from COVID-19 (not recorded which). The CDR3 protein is CASSVTPDSWGYTF. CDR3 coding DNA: TGTGCCAGCAGTGTTACCCCGGACAGTTGGGGCTACACCTTC.